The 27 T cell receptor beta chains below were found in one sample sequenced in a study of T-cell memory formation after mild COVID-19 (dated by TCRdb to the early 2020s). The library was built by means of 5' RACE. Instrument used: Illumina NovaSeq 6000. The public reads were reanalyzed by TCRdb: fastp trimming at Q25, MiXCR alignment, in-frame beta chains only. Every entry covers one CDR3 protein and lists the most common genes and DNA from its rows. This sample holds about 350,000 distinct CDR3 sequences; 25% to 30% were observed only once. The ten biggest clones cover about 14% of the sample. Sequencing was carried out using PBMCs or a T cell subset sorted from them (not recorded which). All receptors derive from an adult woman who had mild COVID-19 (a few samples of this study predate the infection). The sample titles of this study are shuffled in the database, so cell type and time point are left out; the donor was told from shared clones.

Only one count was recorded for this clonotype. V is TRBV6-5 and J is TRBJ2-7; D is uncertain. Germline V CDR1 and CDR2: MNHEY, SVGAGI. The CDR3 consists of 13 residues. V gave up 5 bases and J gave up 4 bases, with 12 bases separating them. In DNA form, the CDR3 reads TGTGCCAGCAGTACGGGTAGCCGGTACGAGCAGTACTTC. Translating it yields CASSTGSRYEQYF.

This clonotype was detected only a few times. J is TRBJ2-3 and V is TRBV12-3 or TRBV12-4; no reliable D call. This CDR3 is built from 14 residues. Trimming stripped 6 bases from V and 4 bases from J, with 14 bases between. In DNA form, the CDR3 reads TGTGCCAGCAGCCCGGTGAATAGTCCAGATACGCAGTATTTT. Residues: CASSPVNSPDTQYF.

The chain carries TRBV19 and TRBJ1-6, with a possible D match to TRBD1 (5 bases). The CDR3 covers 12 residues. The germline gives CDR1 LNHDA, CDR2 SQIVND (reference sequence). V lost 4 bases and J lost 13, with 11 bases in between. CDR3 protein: CASSTSGWPLHF. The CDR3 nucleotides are TGTGCCAGTAGTACATCAGGGTGGCCCCTCCACTTT.

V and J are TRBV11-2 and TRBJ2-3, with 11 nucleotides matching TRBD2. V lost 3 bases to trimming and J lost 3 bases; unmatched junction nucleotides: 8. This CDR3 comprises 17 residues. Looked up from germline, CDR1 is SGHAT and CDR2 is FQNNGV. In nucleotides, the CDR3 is TGTGCCAGCAGCTTTAGAGGTCGACTAGCGGGGACAGATACGCAGTATTTT. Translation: CASSFRGRLAGTDTQYF.

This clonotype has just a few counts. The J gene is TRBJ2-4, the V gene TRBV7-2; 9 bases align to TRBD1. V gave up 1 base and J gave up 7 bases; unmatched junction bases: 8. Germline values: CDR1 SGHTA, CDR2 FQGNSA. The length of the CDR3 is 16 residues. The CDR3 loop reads CASSLESGQGRNIQYF. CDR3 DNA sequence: TGTGCCAGCAGCTTAGAATCGGGACAGGGAAGGAACATTCAGTACTTC.

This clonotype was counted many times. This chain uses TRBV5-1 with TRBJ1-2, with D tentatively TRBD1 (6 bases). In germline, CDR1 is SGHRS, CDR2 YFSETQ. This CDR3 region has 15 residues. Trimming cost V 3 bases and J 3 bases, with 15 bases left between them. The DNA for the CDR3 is TGCGCCAGCAGCTCGGGACAAGCATCTGACTATGGCTACACCTTC. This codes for CASSSGQASDYGYTF.

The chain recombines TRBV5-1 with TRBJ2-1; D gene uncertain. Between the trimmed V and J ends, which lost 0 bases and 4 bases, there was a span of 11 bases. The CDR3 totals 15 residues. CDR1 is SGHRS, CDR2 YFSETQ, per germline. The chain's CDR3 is CASSLEGSRYNEQFF. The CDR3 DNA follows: TGCGCCAGCAGCTTGGAAGGTTCTAGATACAATGAGCAGTTCTTC.

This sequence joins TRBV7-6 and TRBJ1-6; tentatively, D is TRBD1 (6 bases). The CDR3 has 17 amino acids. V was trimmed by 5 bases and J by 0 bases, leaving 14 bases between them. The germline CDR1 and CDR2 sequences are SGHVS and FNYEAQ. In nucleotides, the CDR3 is TGTGCCAGCAGCGAAGACAGGCTTCGCTCCTATAATTCACCCCTCCACTTT. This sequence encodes CASSEDRLRSYNSPLHF. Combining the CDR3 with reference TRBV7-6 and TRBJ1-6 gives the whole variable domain GAGVSQSPRYKVTKRGQDVALRCDPISGHVSLYWYRQALGQGPEFLTYFNYEAQQDKSGLPNDRFSAERPEGSISTLTIQRTEQRDSAMYRCASSEDRLRSYNSPLHFGNGTRLTVT.

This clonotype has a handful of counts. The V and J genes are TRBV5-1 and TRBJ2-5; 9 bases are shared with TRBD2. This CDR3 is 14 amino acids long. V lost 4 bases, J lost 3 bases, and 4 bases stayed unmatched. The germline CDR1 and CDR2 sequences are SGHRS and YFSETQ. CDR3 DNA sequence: TGCGCCAGCAGCCCCGTAGCGGGGGAAGAGACCCAGTACTTC. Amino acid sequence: CASSPVAGEETQYF.

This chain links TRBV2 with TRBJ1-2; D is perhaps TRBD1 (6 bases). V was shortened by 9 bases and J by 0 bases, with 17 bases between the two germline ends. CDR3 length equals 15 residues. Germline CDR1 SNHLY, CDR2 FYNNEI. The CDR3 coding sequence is TGTGCCAGGGGGGCCGAGCTGGGCCCTAACTATGGCTACACCTTC. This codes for CARGAELGPNYGYTF.

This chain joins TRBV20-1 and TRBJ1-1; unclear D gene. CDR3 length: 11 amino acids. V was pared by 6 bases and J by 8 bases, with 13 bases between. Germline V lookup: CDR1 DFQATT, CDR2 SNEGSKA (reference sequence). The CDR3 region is CSALSRAEAFF. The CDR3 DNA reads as TGCAGTGCCCTAAGCCGCGCAGAAGCTTTCTTT.

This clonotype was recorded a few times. DNA for the CDR3: TGTGCCAGCAGGGCCACCGGGACAGGGTCATACGAGCAGTACTTC. Translated, it gives CASRATGTGSYEQYF. The genes are TRBV12-3 or TRBV12-4 and TRBJ2-7; the match to TRBD1 covers 9 bases. The CDR3 sequence is 15 residues long. Trimming removed 6 bases from V and 4 bases from J; junction bases left unmatched: 10.

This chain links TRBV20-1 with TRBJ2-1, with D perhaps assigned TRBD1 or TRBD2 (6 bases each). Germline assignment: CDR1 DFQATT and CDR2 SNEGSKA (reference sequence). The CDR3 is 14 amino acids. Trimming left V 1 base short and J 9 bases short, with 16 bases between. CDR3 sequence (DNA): TGCAGTGCTAGAGTTTTTTCGGGGGCGGGTGAGCAGTTCTTC. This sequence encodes CSARVFSGAGEQFF.

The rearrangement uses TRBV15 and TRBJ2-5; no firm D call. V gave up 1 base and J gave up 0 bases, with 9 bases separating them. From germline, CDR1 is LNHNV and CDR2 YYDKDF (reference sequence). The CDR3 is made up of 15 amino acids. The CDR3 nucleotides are TGTGCCACCAGCAGAGGAATTCAGTACCAAGAGACCCAGTACTTC. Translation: CATSRGIQYQETQYF.

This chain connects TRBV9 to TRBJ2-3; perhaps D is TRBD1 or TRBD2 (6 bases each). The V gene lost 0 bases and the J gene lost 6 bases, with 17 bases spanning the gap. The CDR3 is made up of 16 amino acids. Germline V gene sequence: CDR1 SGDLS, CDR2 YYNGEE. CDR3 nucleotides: TGTGCCAGCAGCGTAGGAGGAGGGGGACTTTCGGATACGCAGTATTTT. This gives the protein CASSVGGGGLSDTQYF.

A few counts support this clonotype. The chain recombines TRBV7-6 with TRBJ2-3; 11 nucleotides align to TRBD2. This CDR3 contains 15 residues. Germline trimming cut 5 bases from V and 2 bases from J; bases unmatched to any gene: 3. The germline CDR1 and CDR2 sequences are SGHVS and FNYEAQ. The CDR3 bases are TGTGCCAGCAGCCTTAGCGGGGGGGTCACAGATACGCAGTATTTT. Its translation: CASSLSGGVTDTQYF.

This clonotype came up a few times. The CDR3 sequence: CASSWGDTGGNEQFF. Written as DNA, the CDR3 is TGCGCCAGCAGCTGGGGGGATACAGGGGGCAATGAGCAGTTCTTC. The chain links TRBV5-1 to TRBJ2-1; 8 bases are a match to TRBD1. The V segment lost 3 bases and the J segment 6 bases; nucleotides outside the gene matches: 8. Germline lookup yields CDR1 SGHRS and CDR2 YFSETQ. The CDR3 is made up of 15 amino acids.

CDR3 region: CASSRQGSYTF. The CDR3 DNA reads as TGTGCCAGCAGTCGACAGGGTAGCTACACCTTC. The rearrangement links TRBV6-5 to TRBJ1-2, with 7 bases lining up with TRBD1. The CDR3 is 11 residues long. Germline V gene lookup returns CDR1 MNHEY and CDR2 SVGAGI. Trimming removed 5 bases from V and 9 bases from J; junction bases left unmatched: 3.

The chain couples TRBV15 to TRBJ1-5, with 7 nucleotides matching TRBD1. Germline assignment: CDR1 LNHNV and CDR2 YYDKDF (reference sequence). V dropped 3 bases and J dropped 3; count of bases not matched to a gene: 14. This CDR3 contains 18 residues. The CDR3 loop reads CATSRTGIRGSVNQPQHF. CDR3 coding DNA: TGTGCCACCAGCAGGACAGGGATTCGCGGGTCAGTCAATCAGCCCCAGCATTTT. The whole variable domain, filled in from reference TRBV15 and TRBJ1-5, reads DAMVIQNPRYQVTQFGKPVTLSCSQTLNHNVMYWYQQKSSQAPKLLFHYYDKDFNNEADTPDNFQSRRPNTSFCFLDIRSPGLGDTAMYLCATSRTGIRGSVNQPQHFGDGTRLSIL.

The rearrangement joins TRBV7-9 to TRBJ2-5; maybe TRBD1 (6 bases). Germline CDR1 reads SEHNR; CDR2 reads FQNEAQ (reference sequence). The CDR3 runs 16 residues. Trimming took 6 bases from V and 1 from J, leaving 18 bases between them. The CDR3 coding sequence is TGTGCCAGCAGTCCCACCGGACAGTCTTTCCAAGAGACCCAGTACTTC. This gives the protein CASSPTGQSFQETQYF. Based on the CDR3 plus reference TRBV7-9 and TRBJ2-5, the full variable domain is DTGVSQNPRHKITKRGQNVTFRCDPISEHNRLYWYRQTLGQGPEFLTYFQNEAQLEKSRLLSDRFSAERPKGSFSTLEIQRTEQGDSAMYLCASSPTGQSFQETQYFGPGTRLLVL.

Here the CDR3 reads CSARGRGRGSDTQYF. The DNA for the CDR3 is TGCAGTGCTAGGGGCCGGGGCAGGGGATCAGATACGCAGTATTTT. This chain connects TRBV20-1 to TRBJ2-3, with D perhaps matching TRBD1 (6 bases). The CDR3 has 15 residues. V was clipped by 3 bases and J by 4 bases, with 17 bases between them. CDR1 DFQATT and CDR2 SNEGSKA come from the germline V gene (reference sequence).

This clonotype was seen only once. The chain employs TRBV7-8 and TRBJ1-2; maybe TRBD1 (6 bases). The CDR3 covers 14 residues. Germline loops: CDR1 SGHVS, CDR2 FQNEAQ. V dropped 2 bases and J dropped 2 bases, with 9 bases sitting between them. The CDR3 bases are TGTGCCAGCAGCTTAAGGGGGGAGAACTATGGCTACACCTTC. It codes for CASSLRGENYGYTF.

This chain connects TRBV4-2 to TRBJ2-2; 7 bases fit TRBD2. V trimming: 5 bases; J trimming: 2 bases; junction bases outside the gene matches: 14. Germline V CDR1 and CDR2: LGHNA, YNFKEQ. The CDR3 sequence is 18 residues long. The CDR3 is CASSSRVQGLPNTGELFF. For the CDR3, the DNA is TGTGCCAGCAGCTCCAGGGTCCAGGGACTACCAAACACCGGGGAGCTGTTTTTT.

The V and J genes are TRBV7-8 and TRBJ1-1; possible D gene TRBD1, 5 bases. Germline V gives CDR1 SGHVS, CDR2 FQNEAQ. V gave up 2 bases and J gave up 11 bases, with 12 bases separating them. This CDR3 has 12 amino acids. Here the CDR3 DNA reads TGTGCCAGCAGCTTAAGCACGGGACGCGCTTTCTTT. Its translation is CASSLSTGRAFF.

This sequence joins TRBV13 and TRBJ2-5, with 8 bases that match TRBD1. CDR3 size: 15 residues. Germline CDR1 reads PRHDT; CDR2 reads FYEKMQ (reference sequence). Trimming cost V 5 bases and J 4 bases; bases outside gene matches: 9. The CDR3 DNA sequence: TGTGCCAGCAGCACCCGGACAGGGTGGCGAGAGACCCAGTACTTC. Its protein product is CASSTRTGWRETQYF. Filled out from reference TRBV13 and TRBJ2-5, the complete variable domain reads AAGVIQSPRHLIKEKRETATLKCYPIPRHDTVYWYQQGPGQDPQFLISFYEKMQSDKGSIPDRFSAQQFSDYHSELNMSSLELGDSALYFCASSTRTGWRETQYFGPGTRLLVL.

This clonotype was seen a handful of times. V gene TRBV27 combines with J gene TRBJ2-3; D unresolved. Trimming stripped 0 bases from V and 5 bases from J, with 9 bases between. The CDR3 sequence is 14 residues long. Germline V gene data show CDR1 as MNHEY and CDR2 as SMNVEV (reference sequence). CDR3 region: CASSLSSLGDTQYF. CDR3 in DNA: TGTGCCAGCAGTTTATCCAGCTTGGGAGATACGCAGTATTTT.

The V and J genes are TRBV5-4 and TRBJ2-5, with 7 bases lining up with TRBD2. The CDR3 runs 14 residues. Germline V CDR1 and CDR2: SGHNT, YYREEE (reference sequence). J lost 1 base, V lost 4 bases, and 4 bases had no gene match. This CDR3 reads CASSTASGQETQYF. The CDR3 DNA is TGTGCCAGCAGCACCGCTAGCGGCCAAGAGACCCAGTACTTC.